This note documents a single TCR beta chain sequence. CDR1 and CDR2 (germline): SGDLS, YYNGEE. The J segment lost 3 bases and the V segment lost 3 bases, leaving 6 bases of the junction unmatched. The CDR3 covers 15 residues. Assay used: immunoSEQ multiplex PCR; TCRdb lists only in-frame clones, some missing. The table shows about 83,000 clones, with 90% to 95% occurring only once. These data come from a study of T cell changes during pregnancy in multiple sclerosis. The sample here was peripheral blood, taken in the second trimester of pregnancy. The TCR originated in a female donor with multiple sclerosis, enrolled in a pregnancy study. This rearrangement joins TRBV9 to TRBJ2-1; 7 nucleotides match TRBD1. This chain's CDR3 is CASSEGQTGYNEQFF. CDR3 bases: TGTGCCAGCAGCGAGGGACAGACCGGCTACAATGAGCAGTTCTTC.